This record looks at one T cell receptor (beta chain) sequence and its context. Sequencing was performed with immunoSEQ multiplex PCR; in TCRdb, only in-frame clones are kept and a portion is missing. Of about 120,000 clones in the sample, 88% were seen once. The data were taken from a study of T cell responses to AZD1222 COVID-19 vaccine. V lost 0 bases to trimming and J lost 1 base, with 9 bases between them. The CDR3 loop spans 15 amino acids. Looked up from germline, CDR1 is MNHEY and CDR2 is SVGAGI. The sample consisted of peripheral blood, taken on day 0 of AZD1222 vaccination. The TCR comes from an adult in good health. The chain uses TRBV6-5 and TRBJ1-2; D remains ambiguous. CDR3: CASSYSEEINYGYTF. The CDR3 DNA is TGTGCCAGCAGTTACTCAGAGGAGATTAACTATGGCTACACCTTC.